This T cell receptor beta chain originates from a study of radiation and T cells in renal cell carcinoma. The time point is: blood 2 weeks post-SBRT. The treatment: 15 Gy SBRT to primary tumor, nephrectomy 4 weeks later. With 6 bases removed from V and 1 base from J, the gap between germline ends came to 15 bases. The CDR3 totals 15 residues. Germline-derived CDR1 and CDR2 are MNHEY and SVGAGI. This table comes from immunoSEQ multiplex PCR, and its TCRdb copy is limited to in-frame clones, with some not included. This sample has 150,000 or so clones, with approximately 88% found just once. The chain is built from TRBV6-5 and TRBJ1-1, with D possibly TRBD1 on 6 matching bases. Sequencing was performed on blood, taken from a patient whose treatment included radiotherapy and nephrectomy. This receptor was taken from a woman aged 45 to 65 with renal cell carcinoma. Here the CDR3 DNA reads TGTGCCAGCAGGGGCAGACAGGAGCGGAACACTGAAGCTTTCTTT. Protein product: CASRGRQERNTEAFF.